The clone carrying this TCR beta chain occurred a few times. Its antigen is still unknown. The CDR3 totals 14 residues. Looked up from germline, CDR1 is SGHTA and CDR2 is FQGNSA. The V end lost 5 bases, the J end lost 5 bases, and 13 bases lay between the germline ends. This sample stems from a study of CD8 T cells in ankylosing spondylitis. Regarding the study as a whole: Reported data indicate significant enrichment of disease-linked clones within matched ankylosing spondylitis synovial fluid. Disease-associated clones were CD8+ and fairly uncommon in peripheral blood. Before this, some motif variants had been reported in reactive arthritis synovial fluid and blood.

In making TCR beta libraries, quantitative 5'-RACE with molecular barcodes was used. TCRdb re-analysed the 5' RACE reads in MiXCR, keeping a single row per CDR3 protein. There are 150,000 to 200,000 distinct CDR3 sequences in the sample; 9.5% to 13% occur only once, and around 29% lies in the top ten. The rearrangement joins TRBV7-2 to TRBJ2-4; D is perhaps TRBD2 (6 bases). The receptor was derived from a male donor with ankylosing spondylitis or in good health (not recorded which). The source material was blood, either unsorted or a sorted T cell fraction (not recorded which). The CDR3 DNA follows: TGTGCCAGCAGCCCCCGGGACTCTCAAAACATTCAGTACTTC. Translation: CASSPRDSQNIQYF.